The 20 T cell receptor beta chains reported below all come from one sample, sequenced in a study of T-cell memory formation after mild COVID-19. TCRdb recomputed calls from the 5' RACE reads with MiXCR, one row per CDR3 protein. The data hold 450,000 to 650,000 distinct CDR3 sequences, with roughly 18% observed a single time. The source material was PBMCs or a T cell subset sorted from them (not recorded which). These TCRs come from an adult woman who had mild COVID-19 (a few samples of this study predate the infection). Cell type and time point are not known.

The gene calls are TRBV3-1 and TRBJ1-3; D gene unclear. The germline CDR1 and CDR2 sequences are LGHDT and YNNKEL (reference sequence). The CDR3 has 16 amino acids. With 0 bases removed from V and 2 bases from J, the gap between germline ends came to 11 bases. The CDR3 sequence: CASSQDLGTPGNTIYF. DNA for the CDR3: TGTGCCAGCAGCCAAGATCTGGGCACTCCTGGAAACACCATATATTTT.

V gene TRBV27 combines with J gene TRBJ2-7; D gene uncertain. The CDR3 runs 13 residues. Germline-derived CDR1 and CDR2 are MNHEY and SMNVEV (reference sequence). V lost 3 bases to trimming and J lost 4 bases, with 10 bases between them. CDR3 protein: CASSLGLLYEQYF. Here the CDR3 DNA reads TGTGCCAGCAGTTTGGGTCTATTATACGAGCAGTACTTC.

This clonotype was counted only a few times. This chain links TRBV7-9 with TRBJ2-1; TRBD2 matches 9 bases. Germline values: CDR1 SEHNR, CDR2 FQNEAQ (reference sequence). With 1 base clipped from V and 2 bases from J, the junction kept 9 bases outside the gene matches. The CDR3 is made up of 18 amino acids. The chain's CDR3 is CASSLEVAGVQTYNEQFF. CDR3 nucleotides: TGTGCCAGCAGCTTAGAGGTAGCGGGAGTCCAAACCTACAATGAGCAGTTCTTC. Filled out from reference TRBV7-9 and TRBJ2-1, the complete variable domain reads DTGVSQNPRHKITKRGQNVTFRCDPISEHNRLYWYRQTLGQGPEFLTYFQNEAQLEKSRLLSDRFSAERPKGSFSTLEIQRTEQGDSAMYLCASSLEVAGVQTYNEQFFGPGTRLTVL.

The chain uses TRBV20-1 and TRBJ1-5; D not certain. Germline V gene lookup returns CDR1 DFQATT and CDR2 SNEGSKA (reference sequence). The CDR3 runs 14 residues. V lost 3 bases to trimming and J lost 4 bases, with 13 bases between them. Written as DNA, the CDR3 is TGCAGTGCTAGCCCTAGCGGGGTAAATCAGCCCCAGCATTTT. It is translated as CSASPSGVNQPQHF.

This clonotype has more than one count but fewer than ten. The rearrangement uses TRBV7-2 and TRBJ2-5, with D perhaps TRBD1 (6 bases). V lost 4 bases, J lost 5 bases, and 23 bases lay in between. This CDR3 spans 17 amino acids. Germline CDR1 and CDR2: SGHTA and FQGNSA. The CDR3 nucleotides are TGTGCCAGCAGCTCTTGGGGTGGGACATTCGCGGCGGAGACCCAGTACTTC. As protein: CASSSWGGTFAAETQYF. Full variable domain (missing parts from reference TRBV7-2 and TRBJ2-5): GAGVSQSPSNKVTEKGKDVELRCDPISGHTALYWYRQSLGQGLEFLIYFQGNSAPDKSGLPSDRFSAERTGGSVSTLTIQRTQQEDSAVYLCASSSWGGTFAAETQYFGPGTRLLVL.

This clonotype was recorded a few times. CDR3 in amino acids: CSAFPSGGSLVGTDTQYF. The CDR3 DNA sequence: TGCAGTGCTTTTCCGTCAGGGGGCTCCCTAGTTGGCACAGATACGCAGTATTTT. The chain joins TRBV20-1 to TRBJ2-3, with 8 bases fitting TRBD1. Germline CDR1 and CDR2: DFQATT and SNEGSKA (reference sequence). The V segment lost 5 bases and the J segment 1 base; nucleotides outside the gene matches: 17. The CDR3 runs 18 residues.

The sample holds a few counts of this clonotype. This chain joins TRBV4-2 and TRBJ2-1; D gene ambiguous. The ends were cut back, 4 bases at V and 9 bases at J, with 19 bases in the middle. Germline lookup yields CDR1 LGHNA and CDR2 YNFKEQ. This CDR3 has 15 amino acids. The CDR3 nucleotides read TGTGCCAGCAGCCCTCACCCCCTCTCAGTCTCTGAGCAGTTCTTC. Protein: CASSPHPLSVSEQFF.

This chain links TRBV7-9 with TRBJ2-5; no definite D call. The CDR3 runs to 13 residues. Between the trimmed V and J ends, which lost 1 base and 9 bases, there was a span of 12 bases. Germline-derived CDR1 and CDR2 are SEHNR and FQNEAQ (reference sequence). In DNA, the CDR3 is TGTGCCAGCAGCTTAGGGCCCCAAGCCCCCCAGTACTTC. Its translation: CASSLGPQAPQYF.

The CDR3 spells CSERVQGYNEQFF. Here the CDR3 DNA reads TGCAGCGAACGGGTTCAGGGGTACAATGAGCAGTTCTTC. The V call is TRBV29-1, the J call TRBJ2-1, with D perhaps matching TRBD1 (6 bases). The CDR3 length is 13 residues. Germline V gene lookup returns CDR1 SQVTM and CDR2 ANQGSEA. The V end lost 7 bases, the J end lost 4 bases, and 14 bases lay between the germline ends.

This clonotype was counted between two and nine times. This chain links TRBV5-1 with TRBJ2-2; D is undetermined. Germline V gives CDR1 SGHRS, CDR2 YFSETQ. V was shortened by 7 bases and J by 3 bases, with 7 bases between the two germline ends. The CDR3 loop spans 12 amino acids. The CDR3: CASATDTGELFF. Here the CDR3 DNA reads TGCGCCAGCGCCACCGACACCGGGGAGCTGTTTTTT.

The gene calls are TRBV7-9 and TRBJ1-2; TRBD1 agrees at 7 bases. The CDR3 length is 16 residues. Germline CDR1 is SEHNR and CDR2 is FQNEAQ (reference sequence). V dropped 4 bases and J dropped 2; count of bases not matched to a gene: 10. The CDR3 sequence is CASSSRGQEGNYGYTF. The CDR3 coding sequence is TGTGCCAGCAGCTCTAGAGGACAGGAAGGCAACTATGGCTACACCTTC.

This clonotype was counted only a few times. V usage is TRBV11-2 and J usage is TRBJ1-4, with D unresolved. V lost 1 base to trimming and J lost 4 bases, with 4 bases between them. Germline lookup yields CDR1 SGHAT and CDR2 FQNNGV. The CDR3 sequence is 13 residues long. The CDR3 DNA is TGTGCCAGCAGCTTAGGGTATAATGAAAAACTGTTTTTT. Translation gives CASSLGYNEKLFF.

This clonotype has just a few counts. The J gene is TRBJ1-3, the V gene TRBV10-3, with D possibly TRBD1 on 5 matching bases. Germline-derived CDR1 and CDR2 are ENHRY and SYGVKD. The CDR3 is made up of 13 amino acids. The V end was cut by 9 bases, the J end by 0 bases, with 9 bases between. The CDR3 spells CAIGGDSGNTIYF. Written as DNA, the CDR3 is TGTGCCATTGGGGGAGACTCTGGAAACACCATATATTTT.

This clonotype has a handful of counts. The J gene is TRBJ2-7, the V gene TRBV24-1; TRBD1 agrees at 7 bases. The CDR3 runs 14 residues. The germline V gene has CDR1 KGHDR and CDR2 SFDVKD. J gave up 3 bases and V 3 bases, and 4 bases lay outside the gene matches. This CDR3 is CATSDPRQGYEQYF. The CDR3 DNA reads TGTGCCACCAGTGATCCCCGACAGGGCTACGAGCAGTACTTC.

This clonotype was found many times. V is TRBV7-6 and J is TRBJ2-5; D may be TRBD1 or TRBD2 (5 bases each). Germline V CDR1 and CDR2: SGHVS, FNYEAQ. CDR3 length: 14 residues. Trimming stripped 7 bases from V and 6 bases from J, with 18 bases between. The CDR3 DNA sequence: TGTGCCAGCACACCTCCCCGGGGACCCCAGACCCAGTACTTC. Protein product: CASTPPRGPQTQYF.

This clonotype showed up just once. The conserved phenylalanine or tryptophan normally closing the CDR3 is absent here, so this likely arose from a read error. The chain couples TRBV7-6 to TRBJ2-7; 12 bases are a match to TRBD2. Germline lookup yields CDR1 SGHVS and CDR2 FNYEAQ. The junction had 10 bases not matched to a gene; V was cut back by 5 bases and J by 5 bases. CDR3 size: 16 residues. This chain's CDR3 is CASSTGLAGGHHEQYL. CDR3 DNA sequence: TGTGCCAGCAGCACCGGCCTAGCGGGGGGGCACCACGAGCAGTACTTA.

This clonotype has just a few counts. V gene TRBV12-3 or TRBV12-4 combines with J gene TRBJ2-1; TRBD2 aligns across 11 bases. J was trimmed by 10 bases and V by 4 bases; bases with no gene match: 9. There are 15 residues in the CDR3. The CDR3 region has the DNA TGTGCCAGCAGTTCAACGACTAGCGGGGCGGACGAGCAGTTCTTC. It is translated as CASSSTTSGADEQFF.

The V and J genes are TRBV10-3 and TRBJ2-3, with 10 bases matching TRBD1. Trimming at V came to 2 bases and at J to 4 bases, leaving 9 bases not matched to a gene. This CDR3 has 17 residues. The germline V gene encodes CDR1 ENHRY and CDR2 SYGVKD. DNA for the CDR3: TGTGCCATCAGTGAGCTCGCCGGGACAGGGGATCCAGATACGCAGTATTTT. The encoded protein is CAISELAGTGDPDTQYF.

The gene calls are TRBV14 and TRBJ2-1; possibly TRBD2 for D (6 bases). This CDR3 contains 15 residues. Germline V lookup: CDR1 SGHDN, CDR2 FVKESK. V lost 4 bases and J 1 base, leaving 11 bases between the germline ends. The CDR3 spells CASSPRGRSYNEQFF. The CDR3 DNA follows: TGTGCCAGCAGCCCACGGGGGAGGTCCTACAATGAGCAGTTCTTC.

This clonotype was detected a few times. Germline is not matched at one junction end, which may reflect a read error. This chain connects TRBV3-1 to TRBJ1-4; 12 nucleotides agree with TRBD1. CDR3 length: 17 amino acids. Germline CDR1 is LGHDT and CDR2 is YNNKEL (reference sequence). The DNA for the CDR3 is TGTGCAAGCAGCCGCCGGGACAGGGGGCGGAGTAATGAAAAACTGTTTTTT. Its protein is CASSRRDRGRSNEKLFF.